Following are 2 T cell receptor beta chains from one sample sequenced in a study of T cell responses to AZD1222 COVID-19 vaccine listed by TCRdb under 2021. The label giving this sample's time point can be read as: baseline before first vaccination. Library preparation used the immunoSEQ multiplex PCR assay. Held by TCRdb, this immuneACCESS table contains in-frame sequences only and omits some clones. Under half of the omission traces to an unresolved V gene where checked; the cause of the rest is unknown. In this sample the table shows under 130,000 clones, 88% of which occur a single time. The top ten constitute 7% to 10% of the sample. Here the sequenced sample was peripheral blood, taken on day 0 of AZD1222 vaccination. These TCRs come from an adult in good health.

The chain has TRBV10-3 and TRBJ1-1, with TRBD1 matching over 10 bases. CDR1 is ENHRY, CDR2 SYGVKD, per germline. With V trimmed by 6 bases and J by 0 bases, 4 bases remained unmatched. The CDR3 extends over 15 amino acids. The CDR3 nucleotides read TGTGCCATCAGACCGACAGGGGGCTTGAACACTGAAGCTTTCTTT. Translating it yields CAIRPTGGLNTEAFF.

This chain links TRBV28 with TRBJ2-1; possibly TRBD2 for D (6 bases). The CDR3 spans 14 residues. The V end lost 7 bases, the J end lost 5 bases, and 15 bases lay between the germline ends. Germline CDR1 is MDHEN and CDR2 is SYDVKM. The CDR3 loop is CASTEAGRDNEQFF. CDR3 nucleotide sequence: TGTGCCAGCACGGAGGCGGGGCGCGACAATGAGCAGTTCTTC.